The present T cell receptor beta chain was sequenced within a study of cytomegalovirus exposure and HLA in healthy donors. The study, taken as a whole, reports: More clonal expansion characterized HLA-associated TCR beta chains than equally common others in a later analysis. Investigators reported under 200 TCR beta chains as tied to cytomegalovirus. When analyzed later, a missense DCLRE1C variant was found to be linked to TCR beta V- and J-gene trimming.

As concerns this clone: The antigen is unknown.

Primers included in the PCR were 60 Vbeta and 13 Jbeta primers. Clones were sequenced by immunoSEQ multiplex PCR, and TCRdb holds only the in-frame ones, with some missing. This sample has roughly 200,000 clones, with approximately 78% found just once. CDR1 KGHSH and CDR2 LQKENI come from the germline V gene. Trimming took 3 bases from V and 4 from J, leaving 21 bases between them. The length of the CDR3 is 18 residues. The specimen was PBMCs. The rearrangement links TRBV18 to TRBJ2-2, with D maybe TRBD2 (7 bases). This receptor was taken from a young woman in good health and CMV-seronegative. The CDR3 loop is CASSPSSQGGGATGELFF. CDR3 DNA sequence: TGTGCCAGCTCACCTTCGTCGCAGGGAGGGGGAGCCACCGGGGAGCTGTTTTTT.